The source of this TCR beta chain is a study of shared clonotypes between healthy human individuals. This table comes from immunoSEQ multiplex PCR, and its TCRdb copy is limited to in-frame clones, with some not included. This sample carries 650,000 to 800,000 clones, around 77% of them seen once, and the ten largest clones take under 2%. Findings and caveats of the study: Naive subsets usually exceeded memory subsets in estimated richness. Clonotype sharing across a few donors was observed for 4% to 6.5% of naive CD4 clonotypes. Enrolling few donors narrowed the genetic and exposure-history diversity that was represented.

The CDR3 spans 13 residues. Looked up from germline, CDR1 is SGHDN and CDR2 is FVKESK. V was clipped by 4 bases and J by 7 bases, with 10 bases between them. Of note for this clone: Its target is not known.

This rearrangement joins TRBV14 to TRBJ2-2; D not resolved. The sequence derives from a woman in her 30s in good health. Sequencing used memory CD4+ T cells sorted from blood. The sample's subset: CD45RA-negative fraction. For the CDR3, the DNA is TGTGCCAGCAGCCCCAGACGGATCGGGGAGCTGTTTTTT. The encoded protein is CASSPRRIGELFF.